Listed here is a single TCR beta chain. It lacks a known antigen. No base-level quality is on record; no much larger clone is a single base apart. This sample stems from a study of technical replicates of blood from a few donors (dated by TCRdb to 2016 to 2017). V has 4 bases trimmed and J has 7 bases trimmed; junction bases matching no gene number 13. The CDR3 runs 17 amino acids, cysteine and phenylalanine included. Only CDR3 DNA remains: 51 bases, in frame from the first base. The germline V gene encodes CDR1 SGHRS and CDR2 YFSETQ. Libraries were constructed by the immunoSEQ multiplex PCR assay. In TCRdb, the immuneACCESS table is reduced to in-frame sequences with V and J assigned. These tables do not hold every clone; where another copy was compared, an unresolved V gene accounts for under half, and the others remain unexplained. Present in this sample are 80,000 to 95,000 clones, approximately 93% of which were seen just once. Over 0.25% of the sample goes to the ten largest clones.

The V and J genes are TRBV5-1 and TRBJ2-1; 11 central nucleotides agree with TRBD2. This sequence was found in a human donor in good health. The sample consisted of T cells isolated from PBMCs. This receptor carries the CDR3 CASSTAETSGRLNEQFF. The sequence in DNA is TGCGCCAGCAGCACAGCCGAAACTAGCGGGAGATTGAATGAGCAGTTCTTC.